This entry is about one TCR beta chain. This clonotype was counted between two and nine times. The specificity of this receptor is unknown. Base quality data are lacking; no much larger clone is found one base away. Receptors were amplified or captured by multiplex PCR. Sequenced on an Illumina HiSeq 4000. To build TCR beta libraries, CDR3 regions were amplified by Arm-PCR using iRepertoire HTBI primers. Before sequencing, the PCR products underwent gel purification. The authors' pipeline ran thus. Gene usage analysis of CDR3 amino acid clonotypes relied on the 60 or so TRBV and fewer than 15 TRBJ segments identified across samples. COPE and FqMerger were used to merge filtered high-quality paired reads into contigs. BLAST was used to align contigs to IMGT TRBV, TRBD and TRBJ reference genes, and CDR3 was defined according to IMGT. Any clonotype with a frequency above 0.1% was classified as a highly expanded clone. Shannon entropy served as the measure of repertoire diversity, while the Gini coefficient captured V-J evenness. A clonotype was considered public if more than one individual shared it. TCRdb reprocessed the public reads (quality trimming at Q25 with fastp, clone calling with MiXCR) and kept in-frame beta chains. Each entry is one CDR3 protein sequence, shown with its most common DNA and genes. V and J calls and clone size were set by TCRdb, not the authors. Counted in this sample were roughly 500,000 distinct CDR3 sequences; about 13% of them appeared once. The ten largest clones add up to 8.5% to 10% of the sample.

These data originate in a study of regulatory T cells in long-lasting Graves disease (dated by TCRdb to the early 2020s). Turning to the overall study: Patients with newly diagnosed Graves' disease had been on antithyroid drugs for under 3 months. Patients with persistent Graves' disease were compared with patients with newly diagnosed Graves' disease using TCR sequencing and RNA sequencing of peripheral blood. The study took place in China and was registered as a clinical trial. A total of roughly 35 samples underwent TCR sequencing: about 13 from persistent and around 20 from newly diagnosed Graves' disease patients. Paper-wide results and their limitations: Only peripheral blood was studied, because thyroid tissue, the primary lesion, was inaccessible. Persistent disease showed preferential use of TRBV28, TRBJ1-2 and TRBJ2-5, whereas newly diagnosed disease favored TRBV20-1 and TRBJ2-1. More public clonotypes were shared among persistent patients (roughly 2,700) than among newly diagnosed patients (roughly 1,000). Sequencing and analysis were restricted to the TCR beta chain. The authors noted that the small sample size was a limitation that may lower accuracy. Persistent Graves' disease patients showed lower TCR Shannon entropy and fewer highly expanded clones than newly diagnosed patients, suggesting clonal expansion.

Reading the label with the study, this specimen's time point is: newly diagnosed GD, antithyroid drugs for less than 3 months. RNA was extracted from PBMCs in TRIzol for both TCR sequencing and RNA sequencing. The diagnosis of Graves' disease was made according to American Thyroid Association guidelines. Patients for the study were recruited at an endocrinology department in Xi'an, China. Each patient gave about 9.1 milliliters of peripheral blood, collected in an EDTA anticoagulant tube. Ficoll Paque Plus density gradient separation was used to isolate PBMCs, and no further T cell sorting was performed. An Agilent 2100 Bioanalyzer and agarose gel were used to assess RNA quality, and a NanoDrop 2000 was used to measure RNA concentration. Counted from cysteine to phenylalanine, this CDR3 has 15 amino acids. The kept DNA is CDR3 alone, 45 bases in frame from the first base. V loses 3 bases of germline sequence and J loses 2 bases, and the interval between the two ends is 13 bases. CDR1 and CDR2, per the germline V gene, are KGHSH and LQKENI.

These data were also reused for a study on T cells in Graves' hyperthyroidism and ophthalmopathy. Taken from the second paper: Graves' hyperthyroidism was defined as stable when no progression to ophthalmopathy occurred over 18 months of follow-up. Hyperthyroidism patients were newly diagnosed, had a disease duration of under 2 months, and were aged 18 to 65 years. Any patient with an uncontrolled infection, another autoimmune disease, pregnancy or lactation was excluded. Diagnoses relied on clinical symptoms, serum thyroxine and TRAb, thyroid ultrasound and orbital computed tomography. The first round of RT-PCR for the TCR CDR3 was performed with the HTBI primer set and the Qiagen OneStep RT-PCR kit. Most expanded thyroid clonotypes (frequency above 0.001) were also detected in blood, suggesting blood repertoires may reflect thyroid immune responses. A model built on a 13 V-J signature distinguished ophthalmopathy from stable hyperthyroidism, reaching about 88% sensitivity and 81.08% specificity in cross-validation and 80%/75% in testing. In validation, progression to ophthalmopathy was predicted by the model with 70.59% sensitivity and approximately 78% specificity, a median of around 6.5 months before onset. To identify distinguishing TCR V-J signatures, a discovery cohort of 100 patients was used, comprising 43 with Graves' ophthalmopathy and some 60 with stable Graves' hyperthyroidism. Whether ophthalmopathy could be predicted prospectively was tested in an independent validation cohort made up of fewer than 20 hyperthyroidism patients plus 17 patients who later progressed to ophthalmopathy. The approximately 95 discovery patients were divided at random into training and test sets in a 7:3 ratio. In more than 5 Graves' hyperthyroidism patients, the study also compared T-cell repertoires from thyroid tissue with T-cell repertoires from blood. After blood sampling, hyperthyroidism patients were treated with methimazole at a starting dose of 30 mg daily, and ophthalmopathy patients were treated with high-dose intravenous methylprednisolone. Libraries were constructed in a second round of multiplex PCR, after which size selection and purification were carried out. Paired-end sequencing of the libraries was performed with 100 bp reads on an Illumina HiSeq2000. SOAPnuke was used to process the raw data, removing reads that contained adapters or uncalled bases, had a mean Phred below 15, or lacked an exact match to the constant primer or identifier. COPE v1.2.5 was used to merge the high-quality paired reads, and each unique nucleotide sequence was defined as a clonotype. MiTCR v1.1 was used to align the clonotypes against IMGT TRBV, TRBD and TRBJ reference segments. Only V-J combinations with frequency above 0.0001, covering roughly 99% of repertoires, were analysed. The TCS score was defined as the ratio of F50 (clonal expansion) to E x V (chaos), calculated using BLOSUM62-based TCRdist between CDR3 peptides within each V-J. Welch's t-statistics and random forest reduced 450 to 600 V-J features to about 13, which were used in a naive Bayes classifier (R e1071). No statistical method was used to fix the sample size in advance, and group allocation was not hidden from the investigators. TCR Vbeta CDR3 sequencing of roughly 140 peripheral blood samples (approximately 44 ophthalmopathy, some 75 hyperthyroidism and some 17 progressor patients) is reported in the paper.

The origin of this receptor is a young man with Graves disease. Donor details come from another sample of the same person, matched by shared clones. The input for sequencing was peripheral blood mononuclear cells (PBMCs), taken at new diagnosis, from a patient treated with antithyroid drugs. The V and J genes are TRBV18 and TRBJ2-5, with the D segment identity uncertain. The CDR3: CASSPLGNLQETQYF. The sequence in DNA is TGTGCCAGCTCACCCCTAGGGAATCTTCAAGAGACCCAGTACTTC.